The clone carrying this T cell receptor beta chain was observed a handful of times. Its cognate antigen is unknown. The sample carries other DNA sequences with the same CDR3. Germline CDR1 is SGHRS and CDR2 is YFSETQ. The CDR3 is 13 amino acids. Between the trimmed V and J ends, which lost 1 base and 5 bases, there was a span of 6 bases. This entry belongs to a study of OX40 agonist ivuxolimab in advanced cancers. Looking at the study overall: About 40% of patients had received prior checkpoint inhibitor therapy.

TCRdb's table, derived via immunoSEQ multiplex PCR, lists solely in-frame clones and lacks some. The sample lists about 95,000 clones; about 85% were seen once. Study conclusions and caveats: At 0.1-3.0 mg/kg, partial responders had clonal expansion among the lowest observed.

This rearrangement joins TRBV5-1 to TRBJ2-2; D is unclear. The sequence was obtained from an adult with an advanced solid tumor such as melanoma, head and neck, liver or kidney cancer. Material: CD4+ or CD8+ T cells sorted from blood, obtained in a trial of the OX40 agonist ivuxolimab. The CDR3 here is CASSLSGTGELFF. The CDR3 DNA sequence: TGCGCCAGCAGCTTGTCCGGTACCGGGGAGCTGTTTTTT.